What follows are 29 T cell receptor beta chains derived from one specimen sequenced in a study of blood T cells in healthy people across ages. Sample-barcoded 5' priming and a J-beta primer mix drove a second PCR of about 7 to 11 cycles. TCRdb used MiXCR to reprocess the 5' RACE reads, holding one entry per CDR3 protein. This table holds about 1.6 million distinct CDR3 sequences, roughly 30% found once. The specimen sequenced was blood. Source of these receptors: a woman aged 25 to 39 in good health.

The chain links TRBV6-4 to TRBJ2-1; 11 bases map to TRBD2. Looked up from germline, CDR1 is MRHNA and CDR2 is SNTAGT. Losses at the gene ends were 8 bases for V and 5 bases for J; bases not matched to a gene: 20. The CDR3 length is 19 residues. CDR3 in DNA: TGTGCCAGCCCTCCTACGGGAGGGTCTAGCGGGAGGCCCGACAATGAGCAGTTCTTC. Translated, it gives CASPPTGGSSGRPDNEQFF.

This clonotype was counted a few times. V usage is TRBV4-1 and J usage is TRBJ2-1; the match to TRBD1 covers 12 bases. J was trimmed by 8 bases and V by 4 bases; bases with no gene match: 12. Germline CDR1 and CDR2: MGHRA and YSYEKL. The CDR3 consists of 17 residues. CDR3 protein: CASSPSPGTGGGDEQFF. The DNA for the CDR3 is TGCGCCAGCAGCCCTTCGCCCGGGACAGGGGGCGGGGATGAGCAGTTCTTC.

The CDR3 sequence is CASSRMAEGAYEQYF. The CDR3, as DNA: TGTGCCAGTAGTAGGATGGCAGAGGGGGCCTACGAGCAGTACTTC. The rearrangement links TRBV19 to TRBJ2-7; possible D gene TRBD1, 6 bases. There are 15 residues in the CDR3. With 4 bases removed from V and 2 bases from J, the gap between germline ends came to 15 bases. The germline V gene encodes CDR1 LNHDA and CDR2 SQIVND (reference sequence).

This clonotype has more than one count but fewer than ten. V gene TRBV3-1 combines with J gene TRBJ2-5, with 7 bases identical to TRBD2. Germline CDR1 and CDR2: LGHDT and YNNKEL (reference sequence). With V trimmed by 7 bases and J by 5 bases, 22 bases remained unmatched. There are 18 residues in the CDR3. CDR3 in DNA: TGTGCCAGCACCCAGGGAATGACCAGCGGGGCTTTCAGGGAGACCCAGTACTTC. This sequence encodes CASTQGMTSGAFRETQYF.

In DNA form, the CDR3 reads TGCGCCAGCAGCTTGATCATTTGGGACAGGAACACTGAAGCTTTCTTT. Residues: CASSLIIWDRNTEAFF. The gene calls are TRBV5-1 and TRBJ1-1, with 7 nucleotides matching TRBD1. Germline V lookup: CDR1 SGHRS, CDR2 YFSETQ. The CDR3 contains 16 residues. V trimming: 1 base; J trimming: 1 base; junction bases outside the gene matches: 7.

This clonotype was observed a few times. The gene calls are TRBV7-6 and TRBJ1-3; possible D gene TRBD1, 6 bases. This CDR3 comprises 15 residues. V was clipped by 5 bases and J by 4 bases, with 15 bases between them. Germline CDR1 and CDR2: SGHVS and FNYEAQ. CDR3 loop: CASSRQTGPGNTIYF. CDR3 DNA: TGTGCCAGCAGCCGACAAACAGGGCCCGGAAACACCATATATTTT.

This rearrangement joins TRBV2 to TRBJ1-3; D remains ambiguous. Trimming pared 11 bases from V and 2 bases from J, leaving 10 bases between. There are 12 residues in the CDR3. Germline V CDR1 and CDR2: SNHLY, FYNNEI. The CDR3 is CAEIRAGNTIYF. CDR3 nucleotides: TGTGCCGAGATAAGGGCTGGAAACACCATATATTTT. The whole variable domain, remainder taken from reference TRBV2 and TRBJ1-3, is EPEVTQTPSHQVTQMGQEVILRCVPISNHLYFYWYRQILGQKVEFLVSFYNNEISEKSEIFDDQFSVERPDGSNFTLKIRSTKLEDSAMYFCAEIRAGNTIYFGEGSWLTVV.

The chain has TRBV27 and TRBJ1-1, with 8 bases matching TRBD1. Per the germline V gene, CDR1 is MNHEY and CDR2 is SMNVEV (reference sequence). This CDR3 is 16 amino acids long. V lost 6 bases and J lost 5; bases outside the gene matches: 14. The CDR3 bases are TGTGCCAGCAGCTTGCTAACTCAGGGGGCGGGTACTGAAGCTTTCTTT. Its protein is CASSLLTQGAGTEAFF.

Concerning this clonotype itself: This may stem from a read error, because a much larger clone lies one nucleotide away. The genes are TRBV12-3 or TRBV12-4 and TRBJ1-2, with 10 bases lining up with TRBD1. V lost 5 bases to trimming and J lost 10 bases; unmatched junction nucleotides: 7. The CDR3 consists of 13 residues. CDR3 protein: CASSPDRGHDYTF. The CDR3 coding sequence is TGTGCCAGCAGTCCCGACAGGGGGCATGACTACACCTTC.

The chain combines TRBV6-7 with TRBJ2-5, with D hard to call. TRBV6-7 is an ORF for which the function is uncertain. V lost 2 bases, J lost 5 bases, and 15 bases lay in between. The CDR3 totals 15 residues. CDR3 sequence: CASSYTRCRDETQYF. The DNA for the CDR3 is TGTGCCAGCAGTTACACGAGATGTCGTGATGAGACCCAGTACTTC.

This rearrangement joins TRBV5-1 to TRBJ2-2; 10 bases are a match to TRBD1. The CDR3 is 16 amino acids. Germline CDR1 reads SGHRS; CDR2 reads YFSETQ. The J segment lost 2 bases and the V segment lost 6 bases, leaving 7 bases of the junction unmatched. The CDR3 DNA reads TGCGCCAGCATAGGACAGGGGGACAGAAACACCGGGGAGCTGTTTTTT. The encoded protein is CASIGQGDRNTGELFF.

The table lists this clonotype with a count of one. This chain uses TRBV14 with TRBJ2-5, with TRBD1 as a possible D gene (6 bases). The J call is doubtful: the DNA matches TRBJ2-7 better. Germline V lookup: CDR1 SGHDN, CDR2 FVKESK. The CDR3 consists of 15 residues. The CDR3 is CASSLGHFLTYEQYF. DNA of the CDR3: TGTGCCAGCAGCTTGGGACACTTTTTAACCTACGAGCAGTACTTC.

Comment on this clonotype: The junction shows a germline mismatch at one end, possibly a read error. This chain uses TRBV9 with TRBJ1-1; 7 nucleotides align to TRBD1. This CDR3 spans 14 amino acids. The germline CDR1 and CDR2 sequences are SGDLS and YYNGEE. CDR3 coding DNA: TGTGCCAGCAGCGTAGCAGGGGGAAACACTAAAGCTTTCTTT. This codes for CASSVAGGNTKAFF.

In the case of this clonotype: Since no conserved phenylalanine or tryptophan closes the CDR3, a read error is the likely cause. This chain joins TRBV27 and TRBJ2-3; maybe TRBD2 (7 bases). This CDR3 has 17 amino acids. In germline, CDR1 is MNHEY, CDR2 SMNVEV (reference sequence). Trimming took 3 bases from V and 0 from J, leaving 16 bases between them. The CDR3 nucleotides are TGTGCCAGCAGTTTTGTAGGCGGGGGCCCTAGCACAGATACGCAGTATGTT. Its protein is CASSFVGGGPSTDTQYV.

This clonotype was seen a handful of times. CDR3 nucleotides: TGTGCCAGCAGTTACTTCGGGGCGGGGGAAAAACTGTTTTTT. Translation gives CASSYFGAGEKLFF. V is TRBV6-5 and J is TRBJ1-4; possibly TRBD1 for D (5 bases). The CDR3 sequence is 14 residues long. Trimming removed 1 base from V and 8 bases from J, with 11 bases in between. Germline V lookup: CDR1 MNHEY, CDR2 SVGAGI.

This clonotype came up a few times. Germline is not matched at one junction end, which may reflect a read error. V is TRBV10-3 and J is TRBJ1-1; D call uncertain. Germline CDR1 reads ENHRY; CDR2 reads SYGVKD. CDR3 length: 13 amino acids. CDR3 residues: CAISEDQNTEAFF. CDR3 coding DNA: TGTGCCATCAGTGAGGACCAGAACACTGAGGCTTTCTTT.

This clonotype has just a few counts. The J gene is TRBJ2-5, the V gene TRBV29-1; TRBD1 agrees at 8 bases. Per the germline V gene, CDR1 is SQVTM and CDR2 is ANQGSEA. CDR3 length: 14 residues. V was clipped by 3 bases and J by 1 base; unmatched bases: 4. The CDR3: CSVDRGTGQETQYF. The DNA for the CDR3 is TGCAGCGTTGACCGGGGGACAGGCCAAGAGACCCAGTACTTC. Filled out from reference TRBV29-1 and TRBJ2-5, the complete variable domain reads SAVISQKPSRDICQRGTSLTIQCQVDSQVTMMFWYRQQPGQSLTLIATANQGSEATYESGFVIDKFPISRPNLTFSTLTVSNMSPEDSSIYLCSVDRGTGQETQYFGPGTRLLVL.

With regard to this clonotype: One end of the junction varies from germline; a read error may be responsible. The chain has TRBV14 and TRBJ1-2; 8 nucleotides match TRBD1. The CDR3 covers 12 residues. Germline V CDR1 and CDR2: SGHDN, FVKESK. The CDR3, as DNA: TGTGTCAGCAGCCATTCCGGGACAGGCCACACCTTC. It specifies CVSSHSGTGHTF.

This clonotype was detected only a few times. The chain couples TRBV20-1 to TRBJ2-1, with TRBD2 identical over 7 bases. The CDR3 loop spans 17 amino acids. Per the germline V gene, CDR1 is DFQATT and CDR2 is SNEGSKA (reference sequence). Trimming took 3 bases from V and 0 from J; bases not matched to a gene: 11. CDR3 sequence: CSASRDYLTRSYNEQFF. Here the CDR3 DNA reads TGCAGTGCTAGCCGGGACTACCTAACCCGCTCCTACAATGAGCAGTTCTTC.

A few counts support this clonotype. The chain is built from TRBV9 and TRBJ2-1; D remains ambiguous. Looked up from germline, CDR1 is SGDLS and CDR2 is YYNGEE. CDR3 size: 15 residues. The V and J ends lost 0 bases and 0 bases respectively, with 7 bases between them. The DNA of the CDR3 is TGTGCCAGCAGCGTAGAGTCAAACTCCTACAATGAGCAGTTCTTC. Encoded protein: CASSVESNSYNEQFF.

This clonotype was seen once. V is TRBV7-2 and J is TRBJ1-2; 7 bases align to TRBD1. The length of the CDR3 is 15 residues. Germline V gene sequence: CDR1 SGHTA, CDR2 FQGNSA. The V segment lost 5 bases and the J segment 4 bases; nucleotides outside the gene matches: 10. The CDR3 nucleotides read TGTGCCAGCAGCCCGGGGGGGGACAGCAGCTATGGCTACACCTTC. Translated, it gives CASSPGGDSSYGYTF.

The gene calls are TRBV5-5 and TRBJ1-1; a weak D match, TRBD1 (5 bases). Germline lookup yields CDR1 SGHKS and CDR2 YYEKEE (reference sequence). V lost 7 bases to trimming and J lost 5 bases, with 12 bases between them. The CDR3 consists of 12 residues. The CDR3 sequence is CASPGWGTEAFF. The CDR3 DNA is TGTGCCAGCCCCGGGTGGGGGACTGAAGCTTTCTTT.

This clonotype was counted ten times or more. The gene calls are TRBV4-2 and TRBJ2-5, with D tentatively TRBD2 (5 bases). CDR1 and CDR2 from the germline V gene are LGHNA and YNFKEQ. V lost 3 bases and J lost 1, with 15 bases in between. The CDR3 runs to 16 residues. The CDR3 loop reads CASSQEDSTLQETQYF. The CDR3 DNA is TGTGCCAGCAGCCAGGAGGACTCAACCCTCCAAGAGACCCAGTACTTC.

This rearrangement joins TRBV7-9 to TRBJ1-1, with D hard to call. V was shortened by 1 base and J by 3 bases, with 9 bases between the two germline ends. This CDR3 region has 14 residues. Germline assignment: CDR1 SEHNR and CDR2 FQNEAQ (reference sequence). CDR3 DNA: TGTGCCAGCAGCTTAGGTATGCTCCACACTGAAGCTTTCTTT. Its protein is CASSLGMLHTEAFF. Full variable domain (rest looked up from reference TRBV7-9 and TRBJ1-1): DTGVSQNPRHKITKRGQNVTFRCDPISEHNRLYWYRQTLGQGPEFLTYFQNEAQLEKSRLLSDRFSAERPKGSFSTLEIQRTEQGDSAMYLCASSLGMLHTEAFFGQGTRLTVV.

Points on this clonotype: This clone may be a read error of a much larger clone one base away. The chain carries TRBV4-1 and TRBJ2-5; a weak D match, TRBD2 (6 bases). The CDR3 runs to 17 residues. V was cut by 1 base and J by 1 base, with 16 bases left in between. Germline CDR1 and CDR2: MGHRA and YSYEKL. The CDR3 DNA is TGCGCCAGCAGCCAAGCGCGAGTGGCGGAGGGCCAAGAGACCCAGTACTTC. It encodes CASSQARVAEGQETQYF.

This chain links TRBV6-6 with TRBJ2-3, with 12 positions matching TRBD2. The germline V gene has CDR1 MNHNY and CDR2 SVGAGI (reference sequence). The CDR3 covers 17 residues. V dropped 2 bases and J dropped 0; count of bases not matched to a gene: 3. Here the CDR3 reads CASSYPGLAGSTDTQYF. In DNA form, the CDR3 reads TGTGCCAGCAGTTACCCGGGACTAGCGGGTAGCACAGATACGCAGTATTTT.

This clonotype was seen a few times. This chain links TRBV20-1 with TRBJ1-6; no firm D call. The CDR3 has 13 residues. Germline CDR1 and CDR2: DFQATT and SNEGSKA (reference sequence). The V gene lost 3 bases and the J gene lost 8 bases, with 11 bases spanning the gap. The CDR3 DNA reads as TGCAGTGCTAGTTATGCTGGTGATTCACCCCTCCACTTT. This translates into CSASYAGDSPLHF.

The V and J genes are TRBV4-1 and TRBJ2-1; 10 nucleotides line up with TRBD2. V lost 6 bases and J lost 1; bases outside the gene matches: 6. The CDR3 is made up of 16 amino acids. The germline gives CDR1 MGHRA, CDR2 YSYEKL. In DNA form, the CDR3 reads TGCGCCAGCAGTCAAAGCGGGGGGGCATCCTACAATGAGCAGTTCTTC. Translation gives CASSQSGGASYNEQFF.

The V gene is TRBV3-1, the J gene TRBJ2-3; D is possibly TRBD1 or TRBD2 (5 bases each). The V gene's germline CDR1 is LGHDT and CDR2 YNNKEL (reference sequence). CDR3 length equals 17 residues. V dropped 0 bases and J dropped 0 bases, with 13 bases sitting between them. CDR3 DNA sequence: TGTGCCAGCAGCCAAGAGTCAGGGAGAGTGAGCACAGATACGCAGTATTTT. This sequence encodes CASSQESGRVSTDTQYF.